The 23 T cell receptor beta chains below come from one sample, sequenced in a study of OX40 agonist ivuxolimab in advanced cancers. Generated by immunoSEQ multiplex PCR, the TCRdb table keeps only in-frame clones and is missing some. The sample has approximately 35,000 clones, roughly 80% seen once. Specimen: CD4+ or CD8+ T cells sorted from blood, collected in a trial of the OX40 agonist ivuxolimab. These receptors all stem from an adult with an advanced solid tumor such as melanoma, head and neck, liver or kidney cancer.

This chain joins TRBV15 and TRBJ1-6; D not resolved. Germline values: CDR1 LNHNV, CDR2 YYDKDF (reference sequence). The CDR3 length is 14 residues. Trimming stripped 0 bases from V and 7 bases from J, with 7 bases between. CDR3: CATSRDLGNSPLHF. CDR3 DNA sequence: TGTGCCACCAGCAGAGATCTCGGGAATTCACCCCTCCACTTT. Full variable domain (rest looked up from reference TRBV15 and TRBJ1-6): DAMVIQNPRYQVTQFGKPVTLSCSQTLNHNVMYWYQQKSSQAPKLLFHYYDKDFNNEADTPDNFQSRRPNTSFCFLDIRSPGLGDTAMYLCATSRDLGNSPLHFGNGTRLTVT.

The chain has TRBV29-1 and TRBJ2-2; the D gene is possibly TRBD2 (6 bases). CDR3 length equals 14 residues. Trimming removed 4 bases at V and 4 bases at J, with 13 bases between. Per the germline V gene, CDR1 is SQVTM and CDR2 is ANQGSEA. The CDR3 here is CSVGTQGGTGELFF. CDR3 bases: TGCAGCGTTGGTACCCAGGGAGGCACCGGGGAGCTGTTTTTT.

The V gene is TRBV9, the J gene TRBJ1-2, with TRBD1 identical over 11 bases. Germline CDR1 SGDLS, CDR2 YYNGEE. The CDR3 consists of 15 residues. V lost 4 bases, J lost 7 bases, and 9 bases stayed unmatched. The CDR3, as DNA: TGTGCCAGCAGCTTCGGACAGGGGGCGCGCATTGGCTACACCTTC. Translating it yields CASSFGQGARIGYTF.

The chain couples TRBV10-1 to TRBJ2-7; weak D call: TRBD2 (6 bases). V was shortened by 0 bases and J by 4 bases, with 13 bases between the two germline ends. This CDR3 spans 15 amino acids. Germline loops: CDR1 WNHNN, CDR2 SYGVQD (reference sequence). This CDR3 reads CASSESGGWEYEQYF. DNA for the CDR3: TGCGCCAGCAGTGAGTCCGGGGGTTGGGAATACGAGCAGTACTTC.

The chain couples TRBV7-8 to TRBJ2-1, with 7 bases that match TRBD1. The ends lost 5 bases at V and 5 bases at J; junction bases unmatched: 12. This CDR3 region has 16 residues. Germline-derived CDR1 and CDR2 are SGHVS and FQNEAQ. CDR3 sequence reads: CASSPYPGTDNNEQFF. The CDR3 DNA reads TGTGCCAGCAGCCCTTATCCCGGGACAGACAACAATGAGCAGTTCTTC.

V and J are TRBV5-4 and TRBJ1-1; the D is unclear. Between the trimmed V and J ends, which lost 3 bases and 11 bases, there was a span of 14 bases. CDR1 and CDR2 (germline): SGHNT, YYREEE (reference sequence). The CDR3 is 12 residues long. The CDR3 sequence is CASSSRPDAAFF. The CDR3 DNA follows: TGTGCCAGCAGCTCCCGACCGGACGCGGCTTTCTTT.

The chain is built from TRBV29-1 and TRBJ1-1, with 7 bases fitting TRBD1. Unmatched junction bases numbered 3, after V lost 6 bases and J lost 5 bases. This CDR3 region has 11 residues. CDR1 and CDR2 from the germline V gene are SQVTM and ANQGSEA. CDR3 sequence: CSVVRGTEAFF. The CDR3 region has the DNA TGCAGCGTGGTCAGGGGGACTGAAGCTTTCTTT.

The gene calls are TRBV6-5 and TRBJ1-5, with D hard to call. Germline V gives CDR1 MNHEY, CDR2 SVGAGI. The CDR3 contains 15 residues. The V end was cut by 6 bases, the J end by 0 bases, with 12 bases between. The CDR3 bases are TGTGCCAGCAGCTCGGGAGCCTATAGCAATCAGCCCCAGCATTTT. Translated: CASSSGAYSNQPQHF.

Turning to this clone: Within the sample, other DNA sequences also encode this same CDR3. The chain uses TRBV30 and TRBJ1-2; 7 bases map to TRBD1. The V and J ends lost 5 bases and 3 bases, in that order; junction bases with no gene match: 9. The CDR3 loop spans 14 amino acids. Germline CDR1 reads GTSNPN; CDR2 reads SVGIG (reference sequence). The CDR3 DNA reads as TGTGCCTGGGAAAGTACAGGGGAGGACTATGGCTACACCTTC. This sequence encodes CAWESTGEDYGYTF.

V usage is TRBV29-1 and J usage is TRBJ1-1; the match to TRBD1 covers 7 bases. Unmatched junction bases numbered 7, after V lost 4 bases and J lost 5 bases. This CDR3 contains 13 residues. Germline values: CDR1 SQVTM, CDR2 ANQGSEA. Here the CDR3 DNA reads TGCAGCGTTGGGGAGGGGGCAGGGACTGAAGCTTTCTTT. Protein product: CSVGEGAGTEAFF.

The chain links TRBV5-5 to TRBJ2-3, with TRBD2 identical over 7 bases. Germline V gene data show CDR1 as SGHKS and CDR2 as YYEKEE (reference sequence). The V segment lost 4 bases and the J segment 5 bases; nucleotides outside the gene matches: 13. The CDR3 covers 16 residues. The CDR3, as DNA: TGTGCCAGCAGCCCCAACAGCGGGGTAGGGGAAGATACGCAGTATTTT. The encoded protein is CASSPNSGVGEDTQYF. Using reference TRBV5-5 and TRBJ2-3 for the parts outside the CDR3, the full variable domain is DAGVTQSPTHLIKTRGQQVTLRCSPISGHKSVSWYQQVLGQGPQFIFQYYEKEERGRGNFPDRFSARQFPNYSSELNVNALLLGDSALYLCASSPNSGVGEDTQYFGPGTRLTVL.

The chain combines TRBV5-1 with TRBJ2-1; 7 bases map to TRBD2. V gave up 0 bases and J gave up 0 bases; unmatched junction bases: 6. This CDR3 is 17 amino acids long. Germline V lookup: CDR1 SGHRS, CDR2 YFSETQ. Written as DNA, the CDR3 is TGCGCCAGCAGCTTGGCCGACCGCGGGGGCTCCTACAATGAGCAGTTCTTC. Protein product: CASSLADRGGSYNEQFF.

The rearrangement uses TRBV6-5 and TRBJ2-7, with D perhaps matching TRBD2 (6 bases). Looked up from germline, CDR1 is MNHEY and CDR2 is SVGAGI. The CDR3 runs to 15 residues. V was clipped by 6 bases and J by 0 bases, with 15 bases between them. The CDR3, as DNA: TGTGCCAGCAGCCAGGACTGGACTATCTCCTACGAGCAGTACTTC. Residues: CASSQDWTISYEQYF.

The V gene is TRBV28, the J gene TRBJ2-3; D is unresolved. Trimming pared 6 bases from V and 5 bases from J, leaving 6 bases between. Per the germline V gene, CDR1 is MDHEN and CDR2 is SYDVKM. The CDR3 spans 11 residues. The CDR3, as DNA: TGTGCCAGCAGCAAGCGAGATACGCAGTATTTT. Translation gives CASSKRDTQYF.

Here the CDR3 reads CASSISGGEAFF. CDR3 sequence (DNA): TGTGCCAGCAGCATCTCGGGGGGGGAAGCTTTCTTT. The rearrangement uses TRBV2 and TRBJ1-1; D may be TRBD1 (5 bases). The CDR3 extends over 12 amino acids. V was clipped by 6 bases and J by 8 bases, with 13 bases between them. The germline CDR1 and CDR2 sequences are SNHLY and FYNNEI.

This clone was observed once. The chain combines TRBV7-9 with TRBJ1-6; 7 bases agree with TRBD1. Germline CDR1 SEHNR, CDR2 FQNEAQ (reference sequence). With V trimmed by 3 bases and J by 7 bases, 3 bases remained unmatched. This CDR3 is 14 amino acids long. The CDR3 region is CASSFQGGNSPLHF. The DNA for the CDR3 is TGTGCCAGCAGCTTTCAGGGGGGAAATTCACCCCTCCACTTT.

The V gene is TRBV6-1, the J gene TRBJ1-1; 7 nucleotides line up with TRBD1. CDR1 and CDR2 from the germline V gene are MNHNS and SASEGT. V lost 4 bases, J lost 5 bases, and 7 bases stayed unmatched. This CDR3 has 14 amino acids. The CDR3 DNA follows: TGTGCCAGCAGTGGACAGGGAAGTACGACTGAAGCTTTCTTT. This gives the protein CASSGQGSTTEAFF.

The chain carries TRBV6-5 and TRBJ2-3; D uncertain. V was shortened by 2 bases and J by 1 base, with 13 bases between the two germline ends. From germline, CDR1 is MNHEY and CDR2 SVGAGI. This CDR3 region has 16 residues. The CDR3 here is CASSYGRPTGTDTQYF. Here the CDR3 DNA reads TGTGCCAGCAGTTACGGCAGGCCTACGGGCACAGATACGCAGTATTTT.

The chain links TRBV5-1 to TRBJ2-2, with TRBD1 matching over 9 bases. V dropped 7 bases and J dropped 7; count of bases not matched to a gene: 5. This CDR3 has 13 residues. Germline CDR1 and CDR2: SGHRS and YFSETQ. The CDR3 nucleotides read TGCGCCAGCCGGACAGGGGAGGGCGGGGAGCTGTTTTTT. This sequence encodes CASRTGEGGELFF.

As DNA, the CDR3 is TGCAGCGTTGAAGAGGGCGGGGGGGCCTATGAGCAGTTCTTC. This gives the protein CSVEEGGGAYEQFF. This chain links TRBV29-1 with TRBJ2-1, with 9 nucleotides matching TRBD2. The length of the CDR3 is 14 residues. J was trimmed by 8 bases and V by 0 bases; bases with no gene match: 5. Germline V gives CDR1 SQVTM, CDR2 ANQGSEA.

This clone was seen just once. Other DNA variants within this sample encode the same CDR3. V is TRBV7-9 and J is TRBJ2-2; maybe TRBD2 (6 bases). The CDR3 is 14 residues long. Trimming took off 0 bases at V and 4 bases at J, with 6 bases between the two ends. Germline V gene data show CDR1 as SEHNR and CDR2 as FQNEAQ (reference sequence). CDR3: CASSLAGGTGELFF. The DNA for the CDR3 is TGTGCCAGCAGCTTAGCGGGGGGCACCGGGGAGCTGTTTTTT. Based on the CDR3 plus reference TRBV7-9 and TRBJ2-2, the full variable domain is DTGVSQNPRHKITKRGQNVTFRCDPISEHNRLYWYRQTLGQGPEFLTYFQNEAQLEKSRLLSDRFSAERPKGSFSTLEIQRTEQGDSAMYLCASSLAGGTGELFFGEGSRLTVL.

The chain carries TRBV18 and TRBJ2-2; possible D gene TRBD2, 6 bases. The CDR3 contains 15 residues. Deletions cut 7 bases from V and 5 bases from J, with 17 bases between. The germline V gene encodes CDR1 KGHSH and CDR2 LQKENI. The CDR3 here is CASFPGLESTGELFF. CDR3 in DNA: TGTGCCAGCTTCCCGGGACTCGAATCAACCGGGGAGCTGTTTTTT.

The genes are TRBV7-6 and TRBJ2-2; 11 bases line up with TRBD1. Per the germline V gene, CDR1 is SGHVS and CDR2 is FNYEAQ. The V and J ends lost 5 bases and 7 bases, in that order; junction bases with no gene match: 3. This CDR3 is 14 amino acids long. The CDR3 coding sequence is TGTGCCAGCAGCCCGGACAGGGGGCTCGGGGAGCTGTTTTTT. Amino acid sequence: CASSPDRGLGELFF.